This T cell receptor beta chain originates from a study of blood T cells in healthy people across ages. V shed 8 bases and J shed 7 bases, with 21 bases lying between them. Germline CDR1 is MNHEY and CDR2 is SMNVEV (reference sequence). The CDR3 is 15 residues long. As concerns this clonotype: Its antigen is still unknown.

The authors ran a second PCR of roughly 6 to 12 cycles using a sample-barcoded 5' primer and a J-beta primer mix. A single record per CDR3 protein comes from TCRdb applying MiXCR to the 5' RACE reads. The sample includes over 550,000 distinct CDR3 sequences, approximately 30% of them seen just once. Drawn from each donor were approximately 9.5 milliliters of peripheral blood. General observations from the study: In long-lived donors, naive CD4+ cell counts and diversity exceeded those of aged donors.

The clonotype comes from a woman of 80 years or more in good health. The sample taken for sequencing was blood. The chain has TRBV27 and TRBJ1-5, with a possible D match to TRBD1 (6 bases). DNA of the CDR3: TGTGCCAGCGGGACCCCAAAGGGGGGAAGGCAGCCCCAGCATTTT. Translating gives CASGTPKGGRQPQHF.